Listed below are T cell receptor beta chains from one sample, sequenced in a study of preoperative IRX-2 immunotherapy in early breast cancer. Measured with immunoSEQ multiplex PCR; TCRdb has only the in-frame clones, and not every one. Among about 62,000 clones listed, 94% were seen once. Sampling was carried out from a patient treated with IRX-2 immunotherapy. These receptor sequences come from a human donor with breast cancer. Both conserved end residues are part of each CDR3. A D gene is named only where the DNA matches it firmly. Clone size, where shown, is once, few, many, or a class for clones that have expanded.

j_gene: TRBJ2-3; v_gene: TRBV7-9; abundance: once; d_gene: TRBD1; CDR3aa: CASSPTGEMWSTDTQYF; CDR3nt: TGTGCCAGCAGCCCCACAGGGGAAATGTGGAGCACAGATACGCAGTATTTT
j_gene: TRBJ2-5; v_gene: TRBV4-1; abundance: NA; d_gene: TRBD2; CDR3aa: CASSQGRTGGGETQYF; CDR3nt: TGCGCCAGCAGCCAAGGACGGACGGGGGGAGGGGAGACCCAGTACTTC
j_gene: TRBJ1-1; v_gene: TRBV5-1; abundance: NA; d_gene: NA; CDR3aa: CASSLTPGGDTEAFF; CDR3nt: TGCGCCAGCAGCTTGACTCCGGGGGGCGACACTGAAGCTTTCTTT
j_gene: TRBJ1-3; v_gene: TRBV27; abundance: NA; d_gene: NA; CDR3aa: CASSLTGFGNTIYF; CDR3nt: TGTGCCAGCAGTTTAACTGGGTTCGGAAACACCATATATTTT
j_gene: TRBJ2-3; v_gene: TRBV27; abundance: NA; d_gene: TRBD1; CDR3aa: CASSLVWDSARDTQYF; CDR3nt: TGTGCCAGCAGTTTAGTTTGGGACAGCGCACGAGATACGCAGTATTTT
j_gene: TRBJ1-1; v_gene: TRBV6-5; abundance: NA; d_gene: TRBD1; CDR3aa: CASSWTGANTEAFF; CDR3nt: TGTGCCAGCAGTTGGACAGGAGCCAACACTGAAGCTTTCTTT
j_gene: TRBJ2-4; v_gene: TRBV6-6; abundance: NA; d_gene: NA; CDR3aa: CASSYSGLAKNIQYF; CDR3nt: TGTGCCAGCAGTTACTCTGGTTTAGCCAAAAACATTCAGTACTTC
j_gene: TRBJ2-1; v_gene: TRBV11-1; abundance: NA; d_gene: TRBD2; CDR3aa: CASSLRAGVLNEQFF; CDR3nt: TGTGCCAGCAGCTTAAGAGCGGGAGTTTTGAATGAGCAGTTCTTC
j_gene: TRBJ2-3; v_gene: TRBV30; abundance: NA; d_gene: NA; CDR3aa: CAWSGSAATRPLDTQYF; CDR3nt: TGTGCCTGGAGTGGATCTGCCGCGACAAGGCCTCTGGATACGCAGTATTTT
j_gene: TRBJ2-3; v_gene: TRBV15; abundance: NA; d_gene: NA; CDR3aa: CATSVVLSTGTDTQYF; CDR3nt: TGTGCCACCAGCGTCGTCCTGTCCACGGGCACAGATACGCAGTATTTT
j_gene: TRBJ2-7; v_gene: TRBV7-2; abundance: NA; d_gene: NA; CDR3aa: CASSTRAYEQYF; CDR3nt: TGTGCCAGCAGCACACGGGCCTACGAGCAGTACTTC
j_gene: TRBJ2-3; v_gene: TRBV7-9; abundance: NA; d_gene: TRBD2; CDR3aa: CASSRGLAGWIDSTDTQYF; CDR3nt: TGTGCCAGCAGTCGCGGACTAGCGGGGTGGATTGACAGCACAGATACGCAGTATTTT
j_gene: TRBJ2-2; v_gene: TRBV11-3; abundance: NA; d_gene: NA; CDR3aa: CASSLDGGSGAGELFF; CDR3nt: TGTGCCAGCAGCTTAGATGGAGGGAGTGGGGCCGGGGAGCTGTTTTTT
j_gene: TRBJ1-6; v_gene: TRBV5-8; abundance: NA; d_gene: NA; CDR3aa: CASSLTLNNSPLHF; CDR3nt: TGTGCCAGCAGCTTGACTCTGAATAATTCACCCCTCCACTTT
j_gene: TRBJ2-3; v_gene: TRBV5-4; abundance: NA; d_gene: NA; CDR3aa: CASNRDFPMKDPSTDTQYF; CDR3nt: TGTGCCAGCAATCGGGACTTCCCAATGAAGGATCCTAGCACAGATACGCAGTATTTT
j_gene: TRBJ2-7; v_gene: TRBV11-1; abundance: NA; d_gene: TRBD2; CDR3aa: CASSLSGRVEQYF; CDR3nt: TGTGCCAGCAGCCTAAGCGGGAGGGTCGAGCAGTACTTC
j_gene: TRBJ2-7; v_gene: TRBV27; abundance: NA; d_gene: NA; CDR3aa: CASSLVRHNEQYF; CDR3nt: TGTGCCAGCAGTTTAGTCAGGCACAACGAGCAGTACTTC
j_gene: TRBJ2-3; v_gene: TRBV4-3; abundance: NA; d_gene: TRBD2; CDR3aa: CASSRRTSGASTDTQYF; CDR3nt: TGCGCCAGCAGCCGGAGGACTAGCGGGGCTAGCACAGATACGCAGTATTTT
j_gene: TRBJ1-5; v_gene: TRBV7-2; abundance: NA; d_gene: NA; CDR3aa: CASSLSGFQPQHF; CDR3nt: TGTGCCAGCAGCTTATCCGGGTTCCAGCCCCAGCATTTT
j_gene: TRBJ1-6; v_gene: TRBV28; abundance: NA; d_gene: TRBD1; CDR3aa: CASSRTGVGSPLHF; CDR3nt: TGTGCCAGCAGTCGGACAGGGGTTGGGTCACCCCTCCACTTT
j_gene: TRBJ2-7; v_gene: TRBV5-1; abundance: NA; d_gene: NA; CDR3aa: CASSLEGTRSTYEQYF; CDR3nt: TGCGCCAGCAGCTTGGAGGGGACGCGATCCACCTACGAGCAGTACTTC
j_gene: TRBJ2-7; v_gene: TRBV7-2; abundance: NA; d_gene: NA; CDR3aa: CASSLVRSSGEQYF; CDR3nt: TGTGCCAGCAGCTTAGTCCGTTCTAGTGGCGAGCAGTACTTC
j_gene: TRBJ2-2; v_gene: TRBV9; abundance: NA; d_gene: NA; CDR3aa: CASSVATGELFF; CDR3nt: TGTGCCAGCAGCGTAGCCACCGGGGAGCTGTTTTTT
j_gene: TRBJ2-1; v_gene: TRBV28; abundance: NA; d_gene: NA; CDR3aa: CASRGSYNEQFF; CDR3nt: TGTGCCAGCAGAGGGTCATACAATGAGCAGTTCTTC
j_gene: TRBJ2-5; v_gene: TRBV5-6; abundance: NA; d_gene: NA; CDR3aa: CASSWSFVTQYF; CDR3nt: TGTGCCAGCAGCTGGTCGTTTGTGACCCAGTACTTC
j_gene: TRBJ1-4; v_gene: TRBV28; abundance: NA; d_gene: NA; CDR3aa: CASSLVGSHEKLFF; CDR3nt: TGTGCCAGCAGTTTGGTGGGGTCGCATGAAAAACTGTTTTTT
j_gene: TRBJ1-3; v_gene: TRBV18; abundance: NA; d_gene: NA; CDR3aa: CASSPGPSTGDTIYF; CDR3nt: TGTGCCAGCTCACCGGGACCTTCCACGGGCGACACCATATATTTT
j_gene: TRBJ1-3; v_gene: TRBV5-6; abundance: NA; d_gene: NA; CDR3aa: CASSRRRFSGNTIYF; CDR3nt: TGTGCCAGCAGCCGCAGACGGTTCTCTGGAAACACCATATATTTT
j_gene: TRBJ2-1; v_gene: TRBV5-6; abundance: NA; d_gene: NA; CDR3aa: CASSRVAYNEQFF; CDR3nt: TGTGCCAGCAGCCGGGTGGCTTACAATGAGCAGTTCTTC
j_gene: TRBJ2-3; v_gene: TRBV19; abundance: NA; d_gene: NA; CDR3aa: CASSTAFGTDTQYF; CDR3nt: TGTGCCAGTAGTACCGCTTTTGGCACAGATACGCAGTATTTT
j_gene: TRBJ2-1; v_gene: TRBV7-6; abundance: NA; d_gene: TRBD2; CDR3aa: CASSSLAGGEWGQFF; CDR3nt: TGTGCCAGCAGCTCCCTAGCGGGAGGAGAATGGGGGCAGTTCTTC
j_gene: TRBJ2-3; v_gene: TRBV29-1; abundance: NA; d_gene: NA; CDR3aa: CSGLDSPDTQYF; CDR3nt: TGCAGCGGGTTGGACTCCCCGGATACGCAGTATTTT
j_gene: TRBJ1-6; v_gene: TRBV5-1; abundance: NA; d_gene: NA; CDR3aa: CASSTDYNSPLHF; CDR3nt: TGCGCCAGCAGCACCGATTATAATTCACCCCTCCACTTT
j_gene: TRBJ2-1; v_gene: TRBV29-1; abundance: NA; d_gene: NA; CDR3aa: CSVAIYNEQFF; CDR3nt: TGCAGCGTTGCAATCTACAATGAGCAGTTCTTC
j_gene: TRBJ2-7; v_gene: TRBV4-1; abundance: NA; d_gene: NA; CDR3aa: CASSPAGSRSVEQYF; CDR3nt: TGCGCCAGCAGCCCCGCTGGGTCGCGGTCTGTGGAGCAGTACTTC
j_gene: TRBJ1-1; v_gene: TRBV27; abundance: NA; d_gene: NA; CDR3aa: CASSPAHRDTEAFF; CDR3nt: TGTGCCAGCAGTCCCGCCCATCGGGACACTGAAGCTTTCTTT
j_gene: TRBJ1-1; v_gene: TRBV19; abundance: NA; d_gene: NA; CDR3aa: CASRVGGPNTEAFF; CDR3nt: TGTGCCAGTAGAGTTGGGGGGCCAAACACTGAAGCTTTCTTT
j_gene: TRBJ2-3; v_gene: TRBV7-2; abundance: NA; d_gene: NA; CDR3aa: CASSLVGGASTDTQYF; CDR3nt: TGTGCCAGCAGCTTAGTCGGCGGGGCTAGCACAGATACGCAGTATTTT
j_gene: TRBJ2-1; v_gene: TRBV13; abundance: NA; d_gene: NA; CDR3aa: CASSLGVGAGEQFF; CDR3nt: TGTGCCAGCAGCTTAGGGGTAGGGGCCGGTGAGCAGTTCTTC
j_gene: TRBJ2-1; v_gene: TRBV28; abundance: NA; d_gene: NA; CDR3aa: CASSFSSAEQFF; CDR3nt: TGTGCCAGCAGTTTTTCTAGCGCTGAGCAGTTCTTC
j_gene: TRBJ1-2; v_gene: TRBV19; abundance: NA; d_gene: NA; CDR3aa: CASSIDYGVDGYTF; CDR3nt: TGTGCCAGTAGTATAGATTACGGGGTCGACGGCTACACCTTC
j_gene: TRBJ1-5; v_gene: TRBV7-9; abundance: once; d_gene: NA; CDR3aa: CASSLGNSNQPQHF; CDR3nt: TGTGCCAGCAGCTTGGGCAATAGCAATCAGCCCCAGCATTTT
j_gene: TRBJ2-2; v_gene: TRBV11-2; abundance: NA; d_gene: NA; CDR3aa: CASSLALTGELFF; CDR3nt: TGTGCCAGCAGCCTAGCGCTCACCGGGGAGCTGTTTTTT
j_gene: TRBJ2-3; v_gene: TRBV15; abundance: once; d_gene: NA; CDR3aa: CATSSTVTDTQYF; CDR3nt: TGTGCCACCAGCAGTACGGTCACAGATACGCAGTATTTT
j_gene: TRBJ2-1; v_gene: TRBV7-9; abundance: once; d_gene: TRBD2; CDR3aa: CASSSLVLAGDDEQFF; CDR3nt: TGTGCCAGCAGCTCCCTAGTACTAGCGGGGGATGATGAGCAGTTCTTC
j_gene: TRBJ2-5; v_gene: TRBV7-2; abundance: few; d_gene: TRBD2; CDR3aa: CASTIILAGDETQYF; CDR3nt: TGTGCCAGCACCATCATACTAGCGGGAGATGAGACCCAGTACTTC
j_gene: TRBJ1-1; v_gene: TRBV28; abundance: NA; d_gene: NA; CDR3aa: CASSSTPLNTEAFF; CDR3nt: TGTGCCAGCAGTTCTACACCTTTGAACACTGAAGCTTTCTTT
j_gene: TRBJ2-1; v_gene: TRBV7-3; abundance: NA; d_gene: NA; CDR3aa: CASSRTTSTEQFF; CDR3nt: TGTGCCAGCAGTAGGACGACCAGCACTGAGCAGTTCTTC
j_gene: TRBJ2-3; v_gene: TRBV7-6; abundance: NA; d_gene: TRBD2; CDR3aa: CASSLWAGGEDTQYF; CDR3nt: TGTGCCAGCAGCTTATGGGCGGGGGGCGAGGATACGCAGTATTTT
j_gene: TRBJ1-2; v_gene: TRBV19; abundance: NA; d_gene: TRBD1; CDR3aa: CASSMIYRDRGRSGYTF; CDR3nt: TGTGCCAGTAGTATGATTTATCGGGACAGGGGGCGATCTGGCTACACCTTC
j_gene: TRBJ2-7; v_gene: TRBV9; abundance: NA; d_gene: TRBD2; CDR3aa: CASSAAGGRGRDEQYF; CDR3nt: TGTGCCAGCAGCGCGGCGGGGGGTCGAGGGAGGGACGAGCAGTACTTC
j_gene: TRBJ1-3; v_gene: TRBV18; abundance: NA; d_gene: NA; CDR3aa: CASSPNQGLTGNTIYF; CDR3nt: TGTGCCAGCTCACCCAACCAGGGCCTAACTGGAAACACCATATATTTT
j_gene: TRBJ2-3; v_gene: TRBV4-3; abundance: NA; d_gene: TRBD1; CDR3aa: CARGPGGCTDTQYF; CDR3nt: TGCGCCAGAGGGCCAGGGGGCTGCACAGATACGCAGTATTTT
j_gene: TRBJ1-1; v_gene: TRBV4-2; abundance: NA; d_gene: NA; CDR3aa: CASSPGEGPTEAFF; CDR3nt: TGTGCCAGCAGCCCGGGAGAGGGCCCCACTGAAGCTTTCTTT
j_gene: TRBJ2-1; v_gene: TRBV7-9; abundance: NA; d_gene: TRBD2; CDR3aa: CASSLPLELAAYNEQFF; CDR3nt: TGTGCCAGCAGCTTGCCCCTGGAACTAGCGGCCTACAATGAGCAGTTCTTC
j_gene: TRBJ2-1; v_gene: TRBV15; abundance: NA; d_gene: TRBD2; CDR3aa: CATSPLGGRLYNEQFF; CDR3nt: TGTGCCACCAGCCCCCTGGGGGGGAGACTCTACAATGAGCAGTTCTTC
j_gene: TRBJ2-3; v_gene: TRBV21-1; abundance: NA; d_gene: NA; CDR3aa: CASSTNRAITDTQYF; CDR3nt: TGTGCCAGCAGCACAAACAGGGCGATCACAGATACGCAGTATTTT
j_gene: TRBJ1-2; v_gene: TRBV7-3; abundance: NA; d_gene: NA; CDR3aa: CASSSVDIGGYTF; CDR3nt: TGTGCCAGCAGCTCCGTGGACATTGGTGGCTACACCTTC
j_gene: TRBJ2-3; v_gene: TRBV19; abundance: NA; d_gene: NA; CDR3aa: CASTTGGGPDTQYF; CDR3nt: TGTGCCAGCACTACAGGGGGGGGTCCAGATACGCAGTATTTT